Included here is one TCR beta chain sequence, with context. The sample belongs to a study of cytomegalovirus exposure and HLA in healthy donors. It was with 60 Vbeta and 13 Jbeta primers that the PCR ran. TCRdb's copy holds only in-frame clones and misses some; the assay was immunoSEQ multiplex PCR. The top ten hold 0.51% of the sample, which has around 150,000 clones, nearly 90% seen once. This CDR3 is built from 14 residues. Germline lookup yields CDR1 SQVTM and CDR2 ANQGSEA. V shed 5 bases, J shed 3 bases, and the junction held 4 bases outside the gene matches. The V call is TRBV29-1, the J call TRBJ2-2, with TRBD1 identical over 9 bases. The clonotype originates from a woman aged 35 to 49 in good health and CMV-seronegative. Sequences were obtained from PBMCs. The CDR3 loop reads CSVLGDRDTGELFF. Here the CDR3 DNA reads TGCAGCGTTTTGGGGGACAGGGACACCGGGGAGCTGTTTTTT.